Listed here are 13 T cell receptor beta chains from one sample, sequenced in a study of blood T cell repertoires in COVID-19 (TCRdb year 2020). The protocol used for the library was the immunoSEQ multiplex PCR assay. TCRdb limited this immuneACCESS table to in-frame rearrangements with V and J called. A share of clones is missing; checked studies link under half to unresolved V genes, and the rest is unexplained. In this sample the table shows around 370,000 clones, roughly 90% of which occur a single time. The top ten hold about 6.5% of the sample. The source material was peripheral blood. The receptors here all came from a man aged 18 to 29 with active or convalescent COVID-19.

The chain employs TRBV25-1 and TRBJ2-1; D ambiguous. Trimming left V 3 bases short and J 10 bases short, with 7 bases between. The germline V gene has CDR1 MGHDK and CDR2 SYGVNS. The CDR3 is 11 residues long. The CDR3 loop reads CASSDRLEQFF. The DNA of the CDR3 is TGTGCCAGCAGTGATCGGTTAGAGCAGTTCTTC. The entire variable domain, with the rest obtained from reference TRBV25-1 and TRBJ2-1, is as follows: EADIYQTPRYLVIGTGKKITLECSQTMGHDKMYWYQQDPGMELHLIHYSYGVNSTEKGDLSSESTVSRIRTEHFPLTLESARPSHTSQYLCASSDRLEQFFGPGTRLTVL.

V and J are TRBV6-5 and TRBJ2-1, with TRBD2 matching 14 bases. The length of the CDR3 is 15 residues. V trimming: 6 bases; J trimming: 8 bases; junction bases outside the gene matches: 6. Germline CDR1 is MNHEY and CDR2 is SVGAGI. The CDR3 reads CASRTSGGGQDEQFF. The CDR3 DNA reads as TGTGCCAGCAGGACTAGCGGGGGGGGCCAAGATGAGCAGTTCTTC.

The V and J genes are TRBV7-9 and TRBJ2-3; a weak D match, TRBD2 (6 bases). Trimming took 1 base from V and 6 from J, leaving 11 bases between them. The CDR3 contains 14 residues. Germline CDR1 is SEHNR and CDR2 is FQNEAQ (reference sequence). The CDR3 spells CASSLGAGSDTQYF. Here the CDR3 DNA reads TGTGCCAGCAGCTTAGGCGCGGGATCCGATACGCAGTATTTT.

The chain uses TRBV28 and TRBJ1-3; 7 bases align to TRBD1. Per germline, CDR1 MDHEN and CDR2 SYDVKM. The CDR3 has 16 residues. V trimming: 5 bases; J trimming: 3 bases; junction bases outside the gene matches: 10. CDR3: CASSAGGSISGNTIYF. DNA for the CDR3: TGTGCCAGCAGTGCAGGGGGATCTATTAGTGGAAACACCATATATTTT. Looking up the rest from reference TRBV28 and TRBJ1-3 gives the full variable domain: DVKVTQSSRYLVKRTGEKVFLECVQDMDHENMFWYRQDPGLGLRLIYFSYDVKMKEKGDIPEGYSVSREKKERFSLILESASTNQTSMYLCASSAGGSISGNTIYFGEGSWLTVV.

This chain links TRBV5-4 with TRBJ2-7, with D possibly TRBD1 on 6 matching bases. The CDR3 contains 17 residues. Germline-derived CDR1 and CDR2 are SGHNT and YYREEE (reference sequence). The V end lost 4 bases, the J end lost 0 bases, and 20 bases lay between the germline ends. The CDR3 is CASSPSRQALRSYEQYF. For the CDR3, the DNA is TGTGCCAGCAGCCCCTCGAGACAGGCACTCCGCTCCTACGAGCAGTACTTC.

The V call is TRBV5-5, the J call TRBJ1-6; weak D call: TRBD1 (6 bases). V lost 1 base to trimming and J lost 5 bases, with 16 bases between them. The CDR3 consists of 17 residues. Germline lookup yields CDR1 SGHKS and CDR2 YYEKEE (reference sequence). The CDR3 protein is CASSLRQVLLDNSPLHF. Here the CDR3 DNA reads TGTGCCAGCAGCTTGCGACAGGTTCTTTTGGATAATTCACCCCTCCACTTT.

Details on this clone: Other DNA sequences of this sample code for an identical CDR3. This chain connects TRBV19 to TRBJ1-1, with no clear D. Trimming took off 4 bases at V and 4 bases at J, with 10 bases between the two ends. This CDR3 is built from 13 residues. The germline V gene encodes CDR1 LNHDA and CDR2 SQIVND (reference sequence). The CDR3, as DNA: TGTGCCAGTAGTACGGGAGGTTCCACTGAAGCTTTCTTT. Its protein product is CASSTGGSTEAFF.

The table lists this clone with a count of one. This chain links TRBV19 with TRBJ1-5, with 8 bases matching TRBD1. V lost 1 base, J lost 6 bases, and 2 bases stayed unmatched. The CDR3 covers 14 residues. Germline V gene sequence: CDR1 LNHDA, CDR2 SQIVND (reference sequence). For the CDR3, the DNA is TGTGCCAGTAGTATAGCAGGGGGCAGTCAGCCCCAGCATTTT. It is translated as CASSIAGGSQPQHF.

This chain uses TRBV29-1 with TRBJ2-3; TRBD2 matches at 7 bases. CDR3 length: 16 residues. The V gene's germline CDR1 is SQVTM and CDR2 ANQGSEA. Losses at the gene ends were 6 bases for V and 2 bases for J; bases not matched to a gene: 14. CDR3 amino acids: CSVGGAPSAFTDTQYF. The CDR3, as DNA: TGCAGCGTGGGAGGGGCTCCTAGCGCATTCACAGATACGCAGTATTTT.

This rearrangement joins TRBV5-4 to TRBJ2-7; D not resolved. V shed 0 bases and J shed 4 bases, with 11 bases lying between them. From germline, CDR1 is SGHNT and CDR2 YYREEE (reference sequence). This CDR3 is built from 14 residues. The CDR3 DNA reads as TGTGCCAGCAGCTTGGTGGCGGCCTCATACGAGCAGTACTTC. This encodes CASSLVAASYEQYF.

The chain recombines TRBV7-2 with TRBJ1-2; maybe TRBD1 (6 bases). CDR3 length equals 13 residues. Trimming removed 6 bases at V and 4 bases at J, with 12 bases between. The germline V gene has CDR1 SGHTA and CDR2 FQGNSA. DNA of the CDR3: TGTGCCAGCAGTACGACAGGACGCTATGGCTACACCTTC. It is translated as CASSTTGRYGYTF.

This chain joins TRBV6-2 or TRBV6-3 and TRBJ1-5; 8 bases match TRBD1. The CDR3 sequence is 19 residues long. Germline CDR1 MNHEY, CDR2 SVGEGT. V was pared by 6 bases and J by 0 bases, with 16 bases of the junction left unmatched. CDR3 sequence reads: CASSPVPGQGLYSNQPQHF. CDR3 nucleotide sequence: TGTGCCAGCAGCCCGGTCCCAGGACAGGGTCTCTATAGCAATCAGCCCCAGCATTTT.

The V and J genes are TRBV2 and TRBJ2-7; 9 bases are a match to TRBD1. After removal of 9 bases from V and 4 bases from J, the junction contained 7 bases not matched to a gene. The CDR3 length is 13 residues. Germline assignment: CDR1 SNHLY and CDR2 FYNNEI. CDR3 DNA sequence: TGTGCCAGTCATCCGGGACAGGGATACGAGCAGTACTTC. It is translated as CASHPGQGYEQYF.